Detailed here is one T cell receptor (beta chain). This clonotype occurred a few times. Its cognate antigen has yet to be identified. The record has no base qualities; no much larger clone is one base away. These data are taken from a study of CD8 T cells in Susac syndrome (dated by TCRdb to about 2019). Study-wide context: The study used repertoire sequencing to test whether antigen drove CD8+ T cell activation and differentiation in Susac syndrome.

RNA was extracted using the RNeasy kit, and roughly 0.45 to 1 ug of the RNA was reverse transcribed with random hexamers. TCR beta CDR3 regions were amplified with the immunoSEQ multiplex PCR assay covering 54 Vbeta and 13 Jbeta segments. To correct PCR amplification bias, a synthetic template baseline was used for both primer optimization and computational correction. The authors processed their data as follows. Reads were annotated to V, D and J genes according to IMGT and were analyzed with immunoSEQ Analyzer, with only productive sequences retained. Clonality was calculated as one minus the Shannon entropy normalized by log2 of the number of productive unique sequences. For each patient and control, public and private clones were evaluated within the 100 most prevalent clones. A clone was defined as Susac-specific if it was absent from the healthy and MS cohorts, from roughly 1,000 published viral clones and from other ImmuneACCESS disease sequences. The public reads were run again by TCRdb, first through fastp at Q25 and then through MiXCR, and only productive beta chains were kept. Rows merge per CDR3 protein into single entries with the most common DNA and genes. The V and J calls here are based on TCRdb, not the publication. The sample includes some 110,000 distinct CDR3 sequences, with 85% to 95% observed a single time. The ten largest make up roughly 0.088% of the sample.

The full study reports these points: The number of individuals in the TCR sequencing and HLA analysis was recognized as being relatively small.

High-throughput TCR beta sequencing profiled peripheral blood CD8+ and CD4+ T cells from healthy donors, Susac syndrome patients and multiple sclerosis patients. The multiple sclerosis controls were treatment-naive patients who had stable or active relapsing-remitting disease and met the revised McDonald criteria. Bulk CD8+ and CD4+ T cells were purified magnetically by negative isolation, whereas CD8+ TEMRA cells were enriched by FACS. Blood was drawn into EDTA tubes, processed within 24 hours, and PBMCs were isolated by density gradient centrifugation. PBMCs intended for TCR sequencing were frozen in liquid nitrogen and were later thawed in a 37 degrees C water bath. The sorted or isolated CD4+, CD8+ and CD8+ TEMRA cells had a purity of 90% or higher. The specimen sequenced was CD4+ T cells from PBMCs. This clonotype was sampled from a human donor with multiple sclerosis.

The CDR3 reads as follows: CASSLIAGGFGETQYF. The sequence in DNA is TGTGCCAGCAGCTTAATAGCGGGGGGCTTTGGGGAGACCCAGTACTTC. Here the chain combines TRBV7-2 and TRBJ2-5, with 10 bases aligning to TRBD2. From a lookup of the germline V gene, CDR1 and CDR2 are SGHTA and FQGNSA. Unmatched junction bases come to 8, with V trimmed by 2 bases and J by 5 bases. From cysteine to phenylalanine, the CDR3 is 16 amino acids long. Left in the record is the CDR3 DNA by itself, 48 bases read in frame from the first base.